This T cell receptor (beta chain) was identified during a study of shared T cell receptors in the human thymus. CDR3 length: 14 amino acids. The germline V gene has CDR1 MNHEY and CDR2 SMNVEV (reference sequence). V dropped 2 bases and J dropped 2 bases, with 6 bases sitting between them. Using immunoSEQ multiplex PCR, the repertoire was profiled, and TCRdb retains in-frame clones only, with some absent. Of hundreds of thousands of clones listed, about 90% are singletons. A further study also used this sample, focusing on human thymus T cells. From that second work: Healthy Finnish infants having corrective surgery for congenital heart defects served as donors. Corrective cardiac operations yielded the resected thymus tissue. Thymic and blood repertoires seemed to favor certain V and J genes. Thymic repertoires of unrelated individuals were reported in related research to overlap highly.

The chain is built from TRBV27 and TRBJ2-2; D gene unclear. The origin of this receptor is a boy in the first two years of life with a congenital heart defect. Sequencing was done on a sample of thymocytes. CDR3 amino acids: CASSLVYNTGELFF. The CDR3 region has the DNA TGTGCCAGCAGTTTAGTTTATAACACCGGGGAGCTGTTTTTT.